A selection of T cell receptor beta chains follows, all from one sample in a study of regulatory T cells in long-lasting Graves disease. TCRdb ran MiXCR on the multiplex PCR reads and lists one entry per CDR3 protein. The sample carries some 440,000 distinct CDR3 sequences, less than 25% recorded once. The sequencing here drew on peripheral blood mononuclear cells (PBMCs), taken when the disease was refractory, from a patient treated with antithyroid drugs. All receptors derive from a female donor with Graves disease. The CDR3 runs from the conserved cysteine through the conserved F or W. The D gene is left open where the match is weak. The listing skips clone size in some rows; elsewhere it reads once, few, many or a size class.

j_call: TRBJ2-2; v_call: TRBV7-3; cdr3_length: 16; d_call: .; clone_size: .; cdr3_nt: TGTGCCAGCAGCTTACAGCCGACTTCGAACACCGGGGAGCTGTTTTTT; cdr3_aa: CASSLQPTSNTGELFF
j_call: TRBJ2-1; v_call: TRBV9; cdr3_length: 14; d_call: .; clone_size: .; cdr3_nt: TGTGCCAGCAGCGTAGCTGGCAGCTCCTACGAGCAGTTCTTC; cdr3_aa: CASSVAGSSYEQFF
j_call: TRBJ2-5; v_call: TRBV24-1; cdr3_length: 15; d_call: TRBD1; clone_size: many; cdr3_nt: TGTGCCACCAGTGATTTGACACAGGGGCGCGAGACCCAGTACTTC; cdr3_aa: CATSDLTQGRETQYF
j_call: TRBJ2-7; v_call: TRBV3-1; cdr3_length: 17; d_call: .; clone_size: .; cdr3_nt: TGTGCCAGCAGCCAGGATCCTTTAGCGGAAAGCTCCTACGAGCAGTACTTC; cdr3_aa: CASSQDPLAESSYEQYF
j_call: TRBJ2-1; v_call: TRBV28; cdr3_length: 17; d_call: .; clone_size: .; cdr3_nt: TGTGCCAGCACCCCAGGGCGGGGGCCGACGCGAAGGAATGAGCAGTTCTTC; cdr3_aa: CASTPGRGPTRRNEQFF
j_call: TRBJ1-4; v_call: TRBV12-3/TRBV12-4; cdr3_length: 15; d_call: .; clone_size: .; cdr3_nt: TGTGCCAGCAGAAGACAGGTGACAACTAATGAAAAACTGTTTTTT; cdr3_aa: CASRRQVTTNEKLFF
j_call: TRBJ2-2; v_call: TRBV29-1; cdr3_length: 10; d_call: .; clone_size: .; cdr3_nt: TGCAGCGTCAACACCGGGGAGCTGTTTTTT; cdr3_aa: CSVNTGELFF
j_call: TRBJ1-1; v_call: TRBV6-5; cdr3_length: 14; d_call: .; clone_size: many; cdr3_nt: TGTGCCAGCAGGTACCCGGGCTTGAACACTGAAGCTTTCTTT; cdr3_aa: CASRYPGLNTEAFF
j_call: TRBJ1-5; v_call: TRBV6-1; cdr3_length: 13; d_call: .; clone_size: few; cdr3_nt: TGTGCCACCGCCCCGGGATGGAATCAGCCCCAGCATTTT; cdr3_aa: CATAPGWNQPQHF
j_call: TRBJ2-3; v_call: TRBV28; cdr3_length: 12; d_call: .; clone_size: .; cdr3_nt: TGTGCCAGCAGTTTATTGACAGATACGCAGTATTTT; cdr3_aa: CASSLLTDTQYF
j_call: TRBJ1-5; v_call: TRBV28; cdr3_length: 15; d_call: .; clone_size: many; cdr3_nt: TGTGCCAGCAGTTTCCCCGGGGAGACAAAGCAGCCCCAGCATTTT; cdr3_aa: CASSFPGETKQPQHF
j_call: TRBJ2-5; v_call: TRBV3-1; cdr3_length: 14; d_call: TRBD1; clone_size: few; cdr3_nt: TGTGCCAGCAGCCCGAACAGGGGTCGGGAGACCCAGTACTTC; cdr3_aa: CASSPNRGRETQYF
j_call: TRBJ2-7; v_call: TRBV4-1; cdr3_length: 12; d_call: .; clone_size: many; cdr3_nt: TGTGCCAGCTCACAAGCGGGCTACGAGCAGTACTTC; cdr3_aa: CASSQAGYEQYF
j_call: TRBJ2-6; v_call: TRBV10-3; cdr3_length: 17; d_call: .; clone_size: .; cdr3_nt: TGTGCCATCAGTGAGTCGGGCAGGGGCCGTTCGGCCAACGTCCTGACTTTC; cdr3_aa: CAISESGRGRSANVLTF
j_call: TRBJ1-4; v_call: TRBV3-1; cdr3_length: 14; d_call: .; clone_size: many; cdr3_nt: TGTGCCAGCAGCCGTGGGACTTTAAATGAAAAACTGTTTTTT; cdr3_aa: CASSRGTLNEKLFF
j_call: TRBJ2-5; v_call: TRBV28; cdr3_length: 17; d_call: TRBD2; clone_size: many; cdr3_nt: TGTGCCAGCAGCTGGTGGAAGGGACTAGCGGAACAAGAGACCCAGTACTTC; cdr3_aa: CASSWWKGLAEQETQYF
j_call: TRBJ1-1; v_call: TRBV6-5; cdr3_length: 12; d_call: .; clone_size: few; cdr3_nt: TGTGCCAGCAGTTACGGCGGGGCTGAAGCTTTCTTT; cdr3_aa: CASSYGGAEAFF
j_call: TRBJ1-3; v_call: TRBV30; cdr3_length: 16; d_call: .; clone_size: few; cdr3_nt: TGTGCCTGGAGTAGCCTACGGGGAAACTCTGGAAACACCATATATTTT; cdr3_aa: CAWSSLRGNSGNTIYF
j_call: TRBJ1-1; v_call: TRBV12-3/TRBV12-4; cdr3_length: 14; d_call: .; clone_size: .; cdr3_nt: TGTGCCAGCAGTTCGGGACACATGAACACTGAAGCTTTCTTT; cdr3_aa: CASSSGHMNTEAFF
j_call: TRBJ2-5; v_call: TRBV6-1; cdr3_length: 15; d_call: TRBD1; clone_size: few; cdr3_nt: TGTGCCAGCAGCGTCGTCGGGACAGGGAAAGAGACCCAGTACTTC; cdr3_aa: CASSVVGTGKETQYF
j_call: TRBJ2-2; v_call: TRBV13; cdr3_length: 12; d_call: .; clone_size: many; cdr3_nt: TGTGCCAGCAGCTTAAAGACCGGGGAGCTGTTTTTT; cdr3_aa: CASSLKTGELFF
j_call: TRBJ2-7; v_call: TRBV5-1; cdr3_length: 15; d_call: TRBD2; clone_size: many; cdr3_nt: TGTGCCAGCAGCTTAGCCCTAGCGGGAGGTTACGAGCAGTACTTC; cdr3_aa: CASSLALAGGYEQYF
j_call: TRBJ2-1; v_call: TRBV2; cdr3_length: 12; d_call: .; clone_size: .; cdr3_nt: TGTGCCAGCGGGGCCGAGTTTGTTGAGCAGTTCTTC; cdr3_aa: CASGAEFVEQFF
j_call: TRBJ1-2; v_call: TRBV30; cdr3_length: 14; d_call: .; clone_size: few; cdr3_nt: TGTGCCTGGATTGGGGACGTTACTAACTATGGCTACACCTTC; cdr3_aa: CAWIGDVTNYGYTF
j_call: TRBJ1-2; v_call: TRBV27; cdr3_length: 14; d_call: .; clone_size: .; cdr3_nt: TGTGCCAGCAGATATGGGACGGAACCTTATGGCTACACCTTC; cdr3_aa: CASRYGTEPYGYTF
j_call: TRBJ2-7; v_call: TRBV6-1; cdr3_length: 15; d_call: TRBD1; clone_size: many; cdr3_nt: TGTGCCAGCAGTCAAGGACAGGGGGCGATCTACGAGCAGTACTTC; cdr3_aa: CASSQGQGAIYEQYF
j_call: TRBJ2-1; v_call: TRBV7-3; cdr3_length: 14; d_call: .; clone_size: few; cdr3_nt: TGTGCCAGCAGCGCAGGTGTCGGATACAATGAGCAGTTCTTC; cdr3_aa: CASSAGVGYNEQFF
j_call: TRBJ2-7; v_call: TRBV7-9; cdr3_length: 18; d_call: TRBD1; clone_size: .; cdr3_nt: TGTGCCAGCAGCTTAAGACAGGGGCGGGGTTCCAGCTCCTACGAGCAGTACTTC; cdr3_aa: CASSLRQGRGSSSYEQYF